This entry features one TCR beta chain sequence. Its antigen is not identified. PCR involved 60 Vbeta and 13 Jbeta primers. TCRdb keeps only in-frame clones here, not all; method: immunoSEQ multiplex PCR. The table has under 150,000 clones, 64% seen once; the top ten hold 2% to 3%. This sample was included in a study of cytomegalovirus exposure and HLA in healthy donors. Study-wide results and caveats: A later analysis found common viral pathogens apparently linked to several of the most significant clusters. Around 160 TCR beta chains were listed as cytomegalovirus-associated. The authors later linked a missense DCLRE1C variant to TCR beta V- and J-gene trimming.

Donors had nominal health at sampling but likely had unrecorded immune exposures. Sequences were obtained from PBMCs. The clonotype originates from a woman aged 40 to 49 in good health and CMV-seronegative.

In nucleotides, the CDR3 is TGTGCCAGCAGCCCGTCCCGGGACAGGGGTTACTATGGCTACACCTTC. It translates to CASSPSRDRGYYGYTF. This chain connects TRBV5-5 to TRBJ1-2, with 10 positions matching TRBD1. This CDR3 comprises 16 residues. Per germline, CDR1 SGHKS and CDR2 YYEKEE (reference sequence). The trim removed 4 bases at V and 3 bases at J, leaving 9 bases unmatched.